This T cell receptor (beta chain) emerged from a study of T-cell memory formation after mild COVID-19 (dated by TCRdb to about 2021). As for the study more broadly: TCR sequence clusters from the two donors were largely donor specific. T-cell clones expanding and contracting after mild COVID-19 in two donors were tracked by longitudinal TCRalpha and TCRbeta repertoire sequencing. The cohort comprised two young, previously healthy adult volunteers, one female and one male.

Findings and caveats that apply to the study as a whole: Some responding clones were detected in pre-infection memory, suggesting pre-existing cross-reactive memory T cells joined the SARS-CoV-2 response. Clones contracting from day 15 to 85 had balanced CD4/CD8 phenotypes, while a second wave expanding from day 15 to 37 was biased towards CD4+. Whether the second-wave clones peaking on day 37 were SARS-CoV-2 specific was not confirmed. The study included only a couple of mild cases, and larger cohorts that include severe cases with pre-infection samples were judged to be necessary. Contracting CD4+ clones were found mainly in CM and EM memory subsets, while CD8+ clones were enriched in EMRA.

Ficoll-Paque density gradient centrifugation was used to isolate PBMCs. From its cysteine to its phenylalanine, the CDR3 spans 16 amino acids. Just CDR3 DNA is preserved here, 48 bases in frame from base 1. Via the germline V gene (reference sequence), CDR1 is SEHNR and CDR2 FQNEAQ. V and J are trimmed by 1 base and 7 bases, and the gene matches miss 7 bases of the junction. The sample holds a few counts of this clonotype. The specificity of this receptor is unknown. No much larger clone is present one base from it, and per-base qualities are unavailable. Sequenced using an Illumina NovaSeq 6000. cDNA libraries for TCRalpha and TCRbeta were prepared by 5'RACE using constant-segment primers, with sample barcodes and unique molecular identifiers added. RNA was extracted from every sample with Trizol reagent. Libraries were amplified in two PCR steps, with a second sample barcode and Illumina TruSeq adapters added in the second step. The libraries were sequenced on an Illumina NovaSeq using 2 x 150 bp paired-end reads. The published analysis was carried out like this. The reads were demultiplexed and collapsed into UMI-guided consensus sequences using migec v1.2.7. With mixcr v2.1.11, UMI consensuses were aligned to TRA and TRB V and J templates and assembled into clonotypes. Expanded or contracted clonotypes were those called significant by both edgeR and NoisET, with noise models trained on biological replicates. edgeR calls used a false discovery rate-adjusted p below 0.01 and a log2 fold-change threshold of 1. As an exploratory analysis of dynamics, max-normalized trajectories of the 1000 most abundant clonotypes were examined by PCA with hierarchical clustering. Each responding clone was given a CD4 or CD8 phenotype based on the CD4+ and CD8+ repertoires, which had been sequenced separately. TCRdb reprocessing: public reads trimmed at Q25 with fastp, clones called with MiXCR, in-frame beta chains kept. Every distinct CDR3 protein forms one entry, paired with its most common genes and DNA. The V and J calls were not made by the authors but by TCRdb's processing. In this sample the table shows roughly 110,000 distinct CDR3 sequences, approximately 13% of which occur a single time. The biggest ten clones account for roughly 27% of the sample.

The V and J segments used are TRBV7-9 and TRBJ2-2; 9 nucleotides in the junction match TRBD1. Sequencing was done on a sample of PBMCs or a T cell subset sorted from them (not recorded which). This clonotype was obtained from an adult woman who had mild COVID-19 (a few samples of this study predate the infection). The sample titles of this study are shuffled in the database, so cell type and time point are left out; the donor was told from shared clones. The CDR3 reads CASSLEDRGGHGELFF. Here is the DNA: TGTGCCAGCAGCTTAGAGGACAGGGGAGGACACGGGGAGCTGTTTTTT.